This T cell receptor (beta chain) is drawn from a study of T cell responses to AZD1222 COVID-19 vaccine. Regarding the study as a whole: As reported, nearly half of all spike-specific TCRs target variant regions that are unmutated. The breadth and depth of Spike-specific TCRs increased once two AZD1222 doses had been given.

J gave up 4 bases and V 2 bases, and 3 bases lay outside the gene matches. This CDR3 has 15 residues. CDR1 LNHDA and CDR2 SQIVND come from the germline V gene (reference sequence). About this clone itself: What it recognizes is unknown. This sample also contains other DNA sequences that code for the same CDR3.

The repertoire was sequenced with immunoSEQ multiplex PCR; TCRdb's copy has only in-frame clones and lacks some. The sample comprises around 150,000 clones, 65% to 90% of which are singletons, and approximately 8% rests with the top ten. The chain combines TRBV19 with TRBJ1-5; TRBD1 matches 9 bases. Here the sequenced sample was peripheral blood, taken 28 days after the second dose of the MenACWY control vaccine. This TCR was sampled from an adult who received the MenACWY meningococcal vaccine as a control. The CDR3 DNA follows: TGTGCCAGTAGTATAACAGGGGGCTCAAATCAGCCCCAGCATTTT. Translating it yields CASSITGGSNQPQHF.